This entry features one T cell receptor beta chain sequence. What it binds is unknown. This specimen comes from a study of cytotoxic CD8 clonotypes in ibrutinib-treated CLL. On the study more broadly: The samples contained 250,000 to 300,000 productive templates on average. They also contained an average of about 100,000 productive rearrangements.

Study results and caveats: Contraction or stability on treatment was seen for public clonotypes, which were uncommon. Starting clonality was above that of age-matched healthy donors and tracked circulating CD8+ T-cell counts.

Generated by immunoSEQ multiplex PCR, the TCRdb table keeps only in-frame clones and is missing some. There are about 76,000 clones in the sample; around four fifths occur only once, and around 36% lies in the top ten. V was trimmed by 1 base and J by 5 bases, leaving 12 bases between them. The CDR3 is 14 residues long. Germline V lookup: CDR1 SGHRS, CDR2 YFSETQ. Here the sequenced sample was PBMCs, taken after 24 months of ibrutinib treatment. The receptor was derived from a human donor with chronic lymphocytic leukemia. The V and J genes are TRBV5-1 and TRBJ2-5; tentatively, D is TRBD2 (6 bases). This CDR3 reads CASSLQGGEETQYF. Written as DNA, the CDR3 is TGCGCCAGCAGCTTGCAGGGAGGAGAGGAGACCCAGTACTTC.